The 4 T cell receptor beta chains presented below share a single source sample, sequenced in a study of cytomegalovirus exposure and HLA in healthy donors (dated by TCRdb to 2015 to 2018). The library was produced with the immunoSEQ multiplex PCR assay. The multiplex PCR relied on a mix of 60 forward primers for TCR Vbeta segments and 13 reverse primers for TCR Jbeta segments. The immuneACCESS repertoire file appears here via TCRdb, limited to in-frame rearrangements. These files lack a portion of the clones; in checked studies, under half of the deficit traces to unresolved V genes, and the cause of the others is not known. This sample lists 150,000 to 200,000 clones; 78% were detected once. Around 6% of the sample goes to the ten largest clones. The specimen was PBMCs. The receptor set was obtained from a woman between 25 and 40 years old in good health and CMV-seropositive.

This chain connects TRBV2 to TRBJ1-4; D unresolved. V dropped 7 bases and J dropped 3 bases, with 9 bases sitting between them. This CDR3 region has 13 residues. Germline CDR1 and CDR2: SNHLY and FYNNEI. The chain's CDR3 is CASTERSNEKLFF. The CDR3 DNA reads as TGTGCCAGCACCGAACGGTCTAATGAAAAACTGTTTTTT.

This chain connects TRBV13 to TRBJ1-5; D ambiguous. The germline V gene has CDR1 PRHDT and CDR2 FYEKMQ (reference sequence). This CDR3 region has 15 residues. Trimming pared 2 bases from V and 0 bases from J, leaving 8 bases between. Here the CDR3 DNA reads TGTGCCAGCAGCTTACACCGGAGTAGCAATCAGCCCCAGCATTTT. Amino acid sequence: CASSLHRSSNQPQHF.

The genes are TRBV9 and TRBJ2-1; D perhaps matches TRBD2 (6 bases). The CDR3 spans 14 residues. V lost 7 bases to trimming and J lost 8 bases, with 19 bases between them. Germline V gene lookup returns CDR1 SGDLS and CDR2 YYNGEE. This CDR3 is CASGLGGITHEQFF. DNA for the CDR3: TGTGCCAGCGGTCTTGGGGGGATAACTCATGAGCAGTTCTTC.

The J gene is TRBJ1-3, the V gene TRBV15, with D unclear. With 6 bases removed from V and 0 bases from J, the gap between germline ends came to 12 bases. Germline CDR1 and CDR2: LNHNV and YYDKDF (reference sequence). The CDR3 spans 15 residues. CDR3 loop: CATRPLRSSGNTIYF. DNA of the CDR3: TGTGCCACCAGACCCTTACGGAGCTCTGGAAACACCATATATTTT.